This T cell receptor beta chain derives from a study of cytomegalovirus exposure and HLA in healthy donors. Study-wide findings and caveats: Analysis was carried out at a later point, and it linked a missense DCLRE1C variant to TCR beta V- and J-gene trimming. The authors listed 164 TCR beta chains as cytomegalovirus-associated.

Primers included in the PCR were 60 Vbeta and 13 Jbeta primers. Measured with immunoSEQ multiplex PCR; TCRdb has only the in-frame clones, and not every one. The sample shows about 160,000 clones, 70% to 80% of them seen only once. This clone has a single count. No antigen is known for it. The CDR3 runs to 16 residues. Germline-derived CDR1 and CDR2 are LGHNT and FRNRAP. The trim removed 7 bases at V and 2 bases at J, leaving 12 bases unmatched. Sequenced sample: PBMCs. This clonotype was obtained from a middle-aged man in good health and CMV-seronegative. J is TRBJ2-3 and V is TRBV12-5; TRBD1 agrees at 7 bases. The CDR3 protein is CASADPPGQITDTQYF. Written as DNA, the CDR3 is TGTGCTAGTGCCGATCCCCCGGGACAGATCACAGATACGCAGTATTTT.